Listed below are T cell receptor beta chains from one sample, sequenced in a study of breast tumors, draining lymph nodes, adjacent tissues. TCRdb independently ran MiXCR on the multiplex PCR reads; one entry per CDR3 protein. The sample includes 84,000 or so distinct CDR3 sequences, approximately 30% of them seen just once. Source material: axillary lymph node tissue. The receptors originated from a female donor with breast cancer. Some clones in this sample may be carry-over from other donors' samples. Both conserved end residues are part of each CDR3. A D gene is named only where the DNA matches it firmly. Clone size is not always given. Where it is, it says once, few, many or a class for expanded clones.

j_gene: TRBJ1-1; d_gene: .; v_gene: TRBV6-5; abundance: .; CDR3aa: CASRGRLNTEAFF; CDR3nt: TGTGCCAGCAGGGGCAGACTAAACACTGAAGCTTTCTTT
j_gene: TRBJ1-5; d_gene: .; v_gene: TRBV30; abundance: many; CDR3aa: CAWRNPGGGQPQHF; CDR3nt: TGTGCCTGGAGGAATCCGGGGGGCGGTCAGCCCCAGCATTTT
j_gene: TRBJ2-3; d_gene: TRBD2; v_gene: TRBV6-2/TRBV6-3; abundance: many; CDR3aa: CASSHSTSGPYF; CDR3nt: TGTGCCAGCAGTCACTCGACTAGCGGTCCGTATTTT
j_gene: TRBJ2-2; d_gene: .; v_gene: TRBV28; abundance: many; CDR3aa: CASSLSSRAHRGELFF; CDR3nt: TGTGCCAGCAGTTTAAGTTCTCGGGCTCACCGTGGGGAGCTGTTTTTT
j_gene: TRBJ2-5; d_gene: .; v_gene: TRBV6-6; abundance: .; CDR3aa: CASSHGGSEAAQCF; CDR3nt: TGTGCCAGCAGTCACGGCGGGTCTGAGGCAGCTCAGTGCTTC
j_gene: TRBJ1-3; d_gene: .; v_gene: TRBV30; abundance: many; CDR3aa: CAWSVPGGNTIYF; CDR3nt: TGTGCCTGGAGTGTACCCGGTGGAAACACCATATATTTT
j_gene: TRBJ2-1; d_gene: .; v_gene: TRBV28; abundance: .; CDR3aa: CASKKGLGRVEQFF; CDR3nt: TGTGCCAGCAAAAAGGGGCTGGGGCGGGTTGAGCAGTTCTTC
j_gene: TRBJ2-2; d_gene: .; v_gene: TRBV19; abundance: many; CDR3aa: CASRTGSTGELFF; CDR3nt: TGTGCCAGTAGAACAGGGAGCACCGGGGAGCTGTTTTTT
j_gene: TRBJ2-7; d_gene: TRBD2; v_gene: TRBV4-2; abundance: many; CDR3aa: CASSQTSGSRQYF; CDR3nt: TGTGCCAGCAGCCAAACAAGCGGGAGCAGGCAGTACTTC
j_gene: TRBJ2-2; d_gene: .; v_gene: TRBV2; abundance: many; CDR3aa: CASKKGSGELFF; CDR3nt: TGTGCCAGCAAGAAAGGGTCCGGGGAGCTGTTTTTT
j_gene: TRBJ1-2; d_gene: .; v_gene: TRBV6-5; abundance: many; CDR3aa: CASSPRVTGRYGYTF; CDR3nt: TGTGCCAGCAGTCCCCGGGTCACGGGTCGCTATGGCTACACCTTC
j_gene: TRBJ2-7; d_gene: .; v_gene: TRBV6-2/TRBV6-3; abundance: many; CDR3aa: CASSYSFVVSGGASYEQYF; CDR3nt: TGTGCCAGCAGTTACTCTTTCGTCGTCAGCGGAGGGGCCTCCTACGAGCAGTACTTC
j_gene: TRBJ2-7; d_gene: TRBD2; v_gene: TRBV7-2; abundance: many; CDR3aa: CASSLPSGRGSSYEQYF; CDR3nt: TGTGCCAGCAGCTTGCCTAGCGGGAGGGGGAGCTCCTACGAGCAGTACTTC
j_gene: TRBJ1-2; d_gene: .; v_gene: TRBV20-1; abundance: many; CDR3aa: CSAKVGYGYTF; CDR3nt: TGCAGTGCTAAAGTAGGCTATGGCTACACCTTC
j_gene: TRBJ2-1; d_gene: .; v_gene: TRBV5-1; abundance: many; CDR3aa: CASSLAPQGGRNEQFF; CDR3nt: TGCGCCAGCAGCTTGGCCCCACAGGGAGGTAGGAATGAGCAGTTCTTC
j_gene: TRBJ2-1; d_gene: TRBD2; v_gene: TRBV7-8; abundance: many; CDR3aa: CASSSSGREGQNEQFF; CDR3nt: TGTGCCAGCAGCTCCTCGGGGCGGGAGGGCCAAAATGAGCAGTTCTTC
j_gene: TRBJ2-1; d_gene: TRBD2; v_gene: TRBV7-3; abundance: many; CDR3aa: CASSSAGTTYNEQFF; CDR3nt: TGTGCCAGCAGCTCCGCCGGGACTACCTACAATGAGCAGTTCTTC